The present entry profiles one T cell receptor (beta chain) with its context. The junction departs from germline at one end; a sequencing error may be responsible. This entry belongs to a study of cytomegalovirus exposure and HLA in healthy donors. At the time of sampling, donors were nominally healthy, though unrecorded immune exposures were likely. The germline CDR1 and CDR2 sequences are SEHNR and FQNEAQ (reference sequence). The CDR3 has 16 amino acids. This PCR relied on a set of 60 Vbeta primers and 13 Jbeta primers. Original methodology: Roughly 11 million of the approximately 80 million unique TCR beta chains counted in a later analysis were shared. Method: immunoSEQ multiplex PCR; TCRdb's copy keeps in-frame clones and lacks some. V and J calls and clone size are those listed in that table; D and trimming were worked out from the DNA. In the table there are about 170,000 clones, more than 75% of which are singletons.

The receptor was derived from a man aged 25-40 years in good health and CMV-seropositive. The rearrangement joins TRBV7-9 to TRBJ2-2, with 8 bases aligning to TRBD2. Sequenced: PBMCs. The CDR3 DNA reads TGTTCCAGCAGCTTCATAGGGCTAGCGGGTACCGGGGAGCTGTTTTTT. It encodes CSSSFIGLAGTGELFF. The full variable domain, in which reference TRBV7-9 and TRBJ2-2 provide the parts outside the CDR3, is DTGVSQNPRHKITKRGQNVTFRCDPISEHNRLYWYRQTLGQGPEFLTYFQNEAQLEKSRLLSDRFSAERPKGSFSTLEIQRTEQGDSAMYLCSSSFIGLAGTGELFFGEGSRLTVL.